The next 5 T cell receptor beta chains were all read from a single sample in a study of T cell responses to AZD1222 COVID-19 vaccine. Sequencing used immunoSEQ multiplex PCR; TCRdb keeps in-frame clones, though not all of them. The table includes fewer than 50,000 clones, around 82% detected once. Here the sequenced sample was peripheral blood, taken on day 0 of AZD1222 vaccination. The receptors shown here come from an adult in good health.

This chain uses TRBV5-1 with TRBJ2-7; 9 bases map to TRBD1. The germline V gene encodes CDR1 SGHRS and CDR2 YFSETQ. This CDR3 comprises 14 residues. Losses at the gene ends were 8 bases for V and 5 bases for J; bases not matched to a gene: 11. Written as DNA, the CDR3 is TGCGCCAGTCGCACCGGGACAGGGCAGGACGAGCAGTACTTC. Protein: CASRTGTGQDEQYF.

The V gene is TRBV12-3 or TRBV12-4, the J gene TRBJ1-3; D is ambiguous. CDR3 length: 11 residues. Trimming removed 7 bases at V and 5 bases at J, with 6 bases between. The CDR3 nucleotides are TGTGCCAGCACTACACGAAACACCATATATTTT. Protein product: CASTTRNTIYF.

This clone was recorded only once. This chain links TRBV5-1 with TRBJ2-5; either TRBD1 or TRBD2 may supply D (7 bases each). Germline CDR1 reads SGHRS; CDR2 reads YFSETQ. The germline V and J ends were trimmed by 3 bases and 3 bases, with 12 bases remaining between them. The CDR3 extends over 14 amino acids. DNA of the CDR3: TGCGCCAGCAGCTACTCAGGGGGGGAAGAGACCCAGTACTTC. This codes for CASSYSGGEETQYF.

The CDR3 coding sequence is TGTGCCAGTAGTTCCCCGGGACTAGCGGGGGGCCTTAGCACAGATACGCAGTATTTT. This sequence encodes CASSSPGLAGGLSTDTQYF. J is TRBJ2-3 and V is TRBV19; 15 nucleotides align to TRBD2. Germline-derived CDR1 and CDR2 are LNHDA and SQIVND (reference sequence). The CDR3 consists of 19 residues. The V and J ends lost 5 bases and 0 bases, in that order; junction bases with no gene match: 9.

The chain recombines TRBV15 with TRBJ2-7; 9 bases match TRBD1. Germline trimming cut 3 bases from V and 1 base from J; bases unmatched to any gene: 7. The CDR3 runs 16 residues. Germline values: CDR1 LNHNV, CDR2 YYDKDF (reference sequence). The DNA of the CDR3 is TGTGCCACCAGCAGCGACAGGGGGTTCAGGTCCTACGAGCAGTACTTC. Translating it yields CATSSDRGFRSYEQYF.